The clone carrying this T cell receptor beta chain was seen a handful of times. What it binds is not known. The sample originates from a study of vaccination and CD4 T cells after COVID-19. Whole-study context: Of the convalescent patients, who were SARS-CoV-2 positive by nasal swab PCR, about 10 had mild and one severe disease. Four females and six males made up the convalescents, two of whom were Hispanic.

Specified treatment: roughly 10-day PBMC culture with coronavirus spike peptide pools or control peptides (ViraFEST assay). Medium was half-exchanged with fresh IL-2 medium on days 3 and 7. An Oncomine TCR Beta short-read assay was used to sequence the DNA from cultured CD4+ T cells. TCRdb re-called the PCR reads with MiXCR, one entry per CDR3 protein. The profile covers about 18,000 distinct CDR3 sequences, with around 48% appearing a single time and approximately 17% taken by the ten largest. There are 14 residues in the CDR3. Trimming removed 6 bases from V and 0 bases from J; junction bases left unmatched: 4. Per germline, CDR1 LGHNA and CDR2 YNFKEQ.

The sequencing here drew on CD4+ T cells from blood, cultured in vitro, taken before SARS-CoV-2 vaccination. This clonotype was obtained from a human donor who had recovered from COVID-19. The chain is built from TRBV4-2 and TRBJ1-1, with 7 bases aligning to TRBD1. CDR3 sequence: CASRQGNLNTEAFF. CDR3 DNA sequence: TGTGCCAGCAGACAGGGGAACCTGAACACTGAAGCTTTCTTT.